The 6 T cell receptor beta chains below were found in one sample sequenced in a study of blood T cell repertoires in COVID-19. The assay was immunoSEQ multiplex PCR, and TCRdb's table has in-frame clones only and misses some. The data hold some 240,000 clones, with approximately 84% observed a single time. The sample comprised PBMCs or T cells enriched from blood (not recorded which). Source of these receptors: a woman between 50 and 59 years old who had been exposed to COVID-19.

The CDR3 sequence: CASSEAYAGGGYTF. In DNA, the CDR3 is TGTGCCAGCAGTGAAGCATATGCGGGAGGCGGCTACACCTTC. The V call is TRBV6-1, the J call TRBJ1-2, with D hard to call. The V gene lost 0 bases and the J gene lost 8 bases, with 13 bases spanning the gap. Germline V gene data show CDR1 as MNHNS and CDR2 as SASEGT. The CDR3 has 14 residues.

This sequence joins TRBV7-9 and TRBJ2-7; 7 bases match TRBD1. The V and J ends lost 1 base and 2 bases, in that order; junction bases with no gene match: 2. This CDR3 spans 14 amino acids. CDR1 is SEHNR and CDR2 is FQNEAQ in the germline V gene (reference sequence). The CDR3 bases are TGTGCCAGCAGCTTAGACGGGACAGCCTACGAGCAGTACTTC. Amino acids: CASSLDGTAYEQYF.

The V and J genes are TRBV21-1 and TRBJ1-5. TRBV21-1 is a listed pseudogene. This CDR3 spans 13 amino acids. CDR3 protein: CANLGGGNQPQHF. In DNA form, the CDR3 reads TGTGCCAACCTAGGCGGGGGGAATCAGCCCCAGCATTTT.

The sample holds a few counts of this clone. The V call is TRBV30, the J call TRBJ1-6; D might be TRBD1 (6 bases). V dropped 4 bases and J dropped 10 bases, with 17 bases sitting between them. CDR1 is GTSNPN and CDR2 is SVGIG in the germline V gene (reference sequence). The CDR3 totals 14 residues. CDR3 in amino acids: CAWTHLQGTSPLHF. The CDR3 DNA sequence: TGTGCCTGGACTCACCTGCAGGGGACCTCACCCCTCCACTTT.

The chain uses TRBV5-5 and TRBJ1-1; D is perhaps TRBD1 (6 bases). Germline V gene sequence: CDR1 SGHKS, CDR2 YYEKEE (reference sequence). This CDR3 has 14 amino acids. Trimming stripped 5 bases from V and 1 base from J, with 12 bases between. CDR3 DNA sequence: TGTGCCAGCAGACATCAGGGACAGAACACTGAAGCTTTCTTT. It yields the protein CASRHQGQNTEAFF.

The rearrangement links TRBV7-2 to TRBJ2-7; D is possibly TRBD2 (5 bases). The V and J ends lost 1 base and 4 bases respectively, with 11 bases between them. CDR3 length: 14 amino acids. CDR1 SGHTA and CDR2 FQGNSA come from the germline V gene. CDR3 sequence (DNA): TGTGCCAGCAGCTTAGGAGTCGGGGTATACGAGCAGTACTTC. Translating it yields CASSLGVGVYEQYF.